This T cell receptor beta chain was sequenced during a study of metastatic and nonmetastatic thyroid tumors. Study findings and constraints: In both blood and tumor samples, TCR beta diversity was reported significantly higher for malignant than benign nodules.

The germline gives CDR1 MDHEN, CDR2 SYDVKM. CDR3 length: 14 residues. Nobody among the patients had been given any treatment before thyroid surgery. TCRdb re-called the PCR reads through MiXCR. The sample consists of 30,000 to 40,000 clones, about 21% of them appearing once. This clone was seen a handful of times. The antigen remains unidentified. The junction departs from the called germline gene at one end, perhaps through a read error. This clonotype was sampled from a male donor with papillary thyroid cancer or a benign thyroid nodule (not recorded which). Some clones in this sample may be carry-over from other donors' samples. The chain combines TRBV28 with TRBJ2-7; TRBD1 agrees at 7 bases. Sequencing was done on a sample of tumor tissue. The CDR3 nucleotides are TGTACCAGCAGTTTTGGACAGGTAGTGGACGAGCAGTACTTC. Translated, it gives CTSSFGQVVDEQYF.